The 9 T cell receptor beta chains given below trace back to one sample, sequenced in a study of blood T cells in healthy people across ages. Together with a sample-barcoded 5' primer, a J-beta primer mix was included in a second PCR lasting about 7 to 11 cycles. TCRdb re-called the 5' RACE reads with MiXCR, one entry per CDR3 protein. The sample lists 700,000 to 950,000 distinct CDR3 sequences, roughly 60% occurring once. The sequenced sample was blood. Receptors were obtained from a man aged 25-45 years in good health.

The chain employs TRBV20-1 and TRBJ1-5, with 12 positions matching TRBD1. The CDR3 has 14 residues. Losses at the gene ends were 4 bases for V and 6 bases for J; bases not matched to a gene: 4. Germline values: CDR1 DFQATT, CDR2 SNEGSKA (reference sequence). For the CDR3, the DNA is TGCAGTGCTACCGGGACAGGGGGCACTCAGCCCCAGCATTTT. Translated: CSATGTGGTQPQHF.

This clonotype was found a few times. The chain combines TRBV4-2 with TRBJ1-2, with a weak D call TRBD1 (6 bases). This CDR3 is built from 14 residues. Germline CDR1 and CDR2: LGHNA and YNFKEQ. Trimming took 3 bases from V and 3 from J, leaving 11 bases between them. CDR3 nucleotide sequence: TGTGCCAGCAGCCAGGGGACAAGGGACTATGGCTACACCTTC. It yields the protein CASSQGTRDYGYTF.

This chain joins TRBV10-2 and TRBJ2-1; 8 bases agree with TRBD1. The CDR3 runs 17 residues. Germline V gene data show CDR1 as WSHSY and CDR2 as SAAADI. The V segment lost 3 bases and the J segment 0 bases; nucleotides outside the gene matches: 7. CDR3 in amino acids: CASSDPGQARSYNEQFF. The DNA of the CDR3 is TGCGCCAGCAGTGACCCGGGACAGGCACGCTCCTACAATGAGCAGTTCTTC.

The chain has TRBV2 and TRBJ2-5; D remains ambiguous. Germline V gene lookup returns CDR1 SNHLY and CDR2 FYNNEI. Trimming shortened V by 8 bases and J by 4 bases, and 5 bases separated the two germline ends. The length of the CDR3 is 10 residues. The CDR3 DNA reads TGTGCCAGCGTCGGAGAGACCCAGTACTTC. Its translation is CASVGETQYF.

Written as DNA, the CDR3 is TGTGCCACCAGCAGAGGAAGGAGCTCCTATAATTCACCCCTCCACTTT. It codes for CATSRGRSSYNSPLHF. The chain combines TRBV15 with TRBJ1-6; no firm D call. CDR3 length equals 16 residues. Trimming removed 1 base at V and 0 bases at J, with 7 bases between. The germline gives CDR1 LNHNV, CDR2 YYDKDF (reference sequence).

CDR3 in DNA: TGTGCCAGCAGCGTATCGGGGGGCGAGTGGGGAACAGATACGCAGTATTTT. It yields the protein CASSVSGGEWGTDTQYF. The chain has TRBV9 and TRBJ2-3; D may be TRBD2 (7 bases). Deletions cut 1 base from V and 3 bases from J, with 18 bases between. Looked up from germline, CDR1 is SGDLS and CDR2 is YYNGEE. CDR3 length: 17 amino acids.

This chain connects TRBV12-3 or TRBV12-4 to TRBJ2-7; 10 bases match TRBD2. V gave up 10 bases and J gave up 0 bases; unmatched junction bases: 3. This CDR3 region has 13 residues. Written as DNA, the CDR3 is TGTGCCACCCGACTAGCGGGCTCCTACGAGCAGTACTTC. Its translation: CATRLAGSYEQYF.

V usage is TRBV6-6 and J usage is TRBJ1-4, with 7 bases that match TRBD1. Germline loops: CDR1 MNHNY, CDR2 SVGAGI (reference sequence). The length of the CDR3 is 14 residues. The J segment lost 3 bases and the V segment lost 6 bases, leaving 4 bases of the junction unmatched. CDR3 nucleotide sequence: TGTGCCAGCAGAAGGGGGCACGCTAATGAAAAACTGTTTTTT. As protein: CASRRGHANEKLFF.

The chain couples TRBV10-3 to TRBJ2-5; D is possibly TRBD1 or TRBD2 (5 bases each). This CDR3 spans 13 amino acids. CDR1 and CDR2 (germline): ENHRY, SYGVKD. V lost 5 bases and J lost 1, with 8 bases in between. In nucleotides, the CDR3 is TGTGCCATCAGTAACGGGGCCCAAGAGACCCAGTACTTC. Residues: CAISNGAQETQYF.